This T cell receptor beta chain was identified during a study of cytomegalovirus exposure and HLA in healthy donors. The J segment lost 3 bases and the V segment lost 1 base, leaving 7 bases of the junction unmatched. CDR1 and CDR2 (germline): SEHNR, FQNEAQ (reference sequence). CDR3 size: 16 residues. A multiplex PCR was run with 60 Vbeta primers and 13 Jbeta primers. Clones were sequenced by immunoSEQ multiplex PCR, and TCRdb holds only the in-frame ones, with some missing. The sample includes about 140,000 clones. The rearrangement links TRBV7-9 to TRBJ2-7, with 9 positions matching TRBD2. The receptor comes from a male donor in good health and CMV-seronegative. Sequencing was done on a sample of PBMCs. The DNA for the CDR3 is TGTGCCAGCAGCTTAGTAAGCGGGAGGTTTAGCTACGAGCAGTACTTC. Residues: CASSLVSGRFSYEQYF.